The text below deals with one T cell receptor beta chain. The repertoire was sequenced with immunoSEQ multiplex PCR; TCRdb's copy has only in-frame clones and lacks some. The sample holds 300,000 to 450,000 clones, 85% to 90% seen once. This specimen belongs to a study of blood T cell repertoires in COVID-19. Study context: COVID-19 samples from acute and convalescent phases originated in the United States, Italy and Spain.

The V gene end was trimmed by 5 bases and the J gene end by 5 bases; junction bases not matched to a gene: 5. This CDR3 comprises 13 residues. Germline CDR1 is LGHDT and CDR2 is YNNKEL (reference sequence). The V call is TRBV3-1 (or the pseudogene TRBV3-2), the J call TRBJ2-5, with TRBD2 matching over 7 bases. The sequence derives from a human donor in a cohort sampled during active COVID-19. Sequencing was carried out using peripheral blood. CDR3 bases: TGTGCCAGCAGCGGGGACTATTTGGAGACCCAGTACTTC. It yields the protein CASSGDYLETQYF.